This TCR beta chain is from a study of CD8+ T cells in alopecia areata. The study's findings and limits: Tissue-resident alphabeta T cells belonging to normal skin likewise get sequenced within scalp specimens.

To note about this clone: The antigen is not known.

Treatment: oral pan-JAK inhibitor, 5-10 mg twice daily. The sorting of PBMCs gave CD4+ and CD8+ T cells. Between the trimmed V and J ends, which lost 0 bases and 6 bases, there was a span of 15 bases. CDR3 length equals 15 residues. CDR1 and CDR2 (germline): SGHDT, YYEEEE. Isolated RNA was reverse transcribed into cDNA used as the sequencing template. Libraries were prepared by immunoSEQ multiplex PCR; TCRdb keeps only in-frame clonotypes and omits some of them. The sample holds 150,000 to 200,000 clones, less than 75% seen once. This chain connects TRBV5-6 to TRBJ2-5; D remains ambiguous. The receptor's source is a human donor with alopecia areata. The sample consisted of CD4+ T cells sorted from blood, taken at roughly week 58, from a patient treated with tofacitinib. This CDR3 is CASSLEQSFSKTQYF. CDR3 DNA: TGTGCCAGCAGCTTGGAACAGTCCTTTAGTAAGACCCAGTACTTC.